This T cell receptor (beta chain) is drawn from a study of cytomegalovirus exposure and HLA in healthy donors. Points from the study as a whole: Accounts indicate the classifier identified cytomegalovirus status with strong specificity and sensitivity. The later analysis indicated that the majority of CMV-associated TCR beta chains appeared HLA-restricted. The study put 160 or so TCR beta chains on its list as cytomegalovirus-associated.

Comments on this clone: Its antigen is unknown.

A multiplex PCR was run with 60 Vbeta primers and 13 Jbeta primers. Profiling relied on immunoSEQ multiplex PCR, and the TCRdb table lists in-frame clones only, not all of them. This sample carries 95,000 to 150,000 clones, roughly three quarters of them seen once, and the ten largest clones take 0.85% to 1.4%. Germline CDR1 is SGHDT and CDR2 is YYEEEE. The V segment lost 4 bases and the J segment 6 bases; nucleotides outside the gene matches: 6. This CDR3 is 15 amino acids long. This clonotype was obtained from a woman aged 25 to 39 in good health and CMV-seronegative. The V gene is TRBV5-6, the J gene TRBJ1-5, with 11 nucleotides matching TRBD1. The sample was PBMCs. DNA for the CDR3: TGTGCCAGCAGCCTGAGGGACAGGGGGACTCAGCCCCAGCATTTT. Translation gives CASSLRDRGTQPQHF.